The 20 T cell receptor beta chains given below trace back to one sample, sequenced in a study of blood T cell repertoires in COVID-19. The assay was immunoSEQ multiplex PCR, and TCRdb's table has in-frame clones only and misses some. The repertoire holds about 160,000 clones, with about 84% as singletons. The sample consisted of PBMCs or T cells enriched from blood (not recorded which). The source of these receptors is a man in his forties or fifties who had recovered from COVID-19.

V and J are TRBV5-4 and TRBJ1-2; D is unclear. The CDR3 loop spans 14 amino acids. CDR1 and CDR2 (germline): SGHNT, YYREEE (reference sequence). V was clipped by 4 bases and J by 6 bases, with 16 bases between them. In DNA form, the CDR3 reads TGTGCCAGCAGCCAGGCTCGCGAGATCGATGGCTACACCTTC. This gives the protein CASSQAREIDGYTF.

This sequence joins TRBV6-2 or TRBV6-3 and TRBJ2-1, with D maybe TRBD2 (6 bases). Trimming took off 5 bases at V and 8 bases at J, with 19 bases between the two ends. CDR1 and CDR2 from the germline V gene are MNHEY and SVGEGT. CDR3 length: 15 amino acids. The CDR3 spells CASSPRDWNGDEQFF. CDR3 coding DNA: TGTGCCAGCAGTCCGCGGGACTGGAATGGCGATGAGCAGTTCTTC.

J is TRBJ1-1 and V is TRBV5-6; the match to TRBD1 covers 7 bases. The CDR3 is made up of 11 amino acids. The V segment lost 8 bases and the J segment 7 bases; nucleotides outside the gene matches: 5. CDR1 and CDR2 from the germline V gene are SGHDT and YYEEEE. DNA for the CDR3: TGTGCCAGTCAGAGGGACAGTGAAGCTTTCTTT. The encoded protein is CASQRDSEAFF.

V usage is TRBV5-5 and J usage is TRBJ1-1; 7 positions agree with TRBD1. CDR1 is SGHKS, CDR2 YYEKEE, per germline (reference sequence). The junction had 12 bases not matched to a gene; V was cut back by 5 bases and J by 5 bases. This CDR3 contains 15 residues. Here the CDR3 DNA reads TGTGCCAGCAGTCGGACAGGAGAGCACGTGACTGAAGCTTTCTTT. Protein sequence: CASSRTGEHVTEAFF.

The chain combines TRBV5-1 with TRBJ2-1; D possibly corresponds to TRBD2 (5 bases). The CDR3 is made up of 17 amino acids. Trimming stripped 5 bases from V and 10 bases from J, with 28 bases between. The germline V gene has CDR1 SGHRS and CDR2 YFSETQ. The CDR3 region has the DNA TGCGCCAGCAGTGTGGACCGGGGTAGCGTTGGACCAAGGGAGCAGTTCTTC. It yields the protein CASSVDRGSVGPREQFF. The full variable domain, rest sourced from reference TRBV5-1 and TRBJ2-1, is KAGVTQTPRYLIKTRGQQVTLSCSPISGHRSVSWYQQTPGQGLQFLFEYFSETQRNKGNFPGRFSGRQFSNSRSEMNVSTLELGDSALYLCASSVDRGSVGPREQFFGPGTRLTVL.

V is TRBV5-1 and J is TRBJ2-3; 8 bases agree with TRBD2. This CDR3 spans 14 amino acids. The trim removed 3 bases at V and 1 base at J, leaving 1 base unmatched. Germline loops: CDR1 SGHRS, CDR2 YFSETQ. CDR3 coding DNA: TGCGCCAGCAGCTCGACTAGCGGCACAGATACGCAGTATTTT. Amino acid sequence: CASSSTSGTDTQYF.

The chain recombines TRBV6-5 with TRBJ2-2; D possibly corresponds to TRBD2 (7 bases). The CDR3 runs 16 residues. Germline assignment: CDR1 MNHEY and CDR2 SVGAGI. V was pared by 2 bases and J by 5 bases, with 15 bases between. This CDR3 reads CASSYLAGAGTGELFF. The DNA of the CDR3 is TGTGCCAGCAGTTACCTTGCGGGGGCAGGTACCGGGGAGCTGTTTTTT.

This chain links TRBV30 with TRBJ1-2; D is undetermined. V was trimmed by 2 bases and J by 8 bases, leaving 18 bases between them. This CDR3 region has 14 residues. Germline V gives CDR1 GTSNPN, CDR2 SVGIG (reference sequence). CDR3 in amino acids: CAWSRLDGGEGYTF. CDR3 coding DNA: TGTGCCTGGAGTAGGTTAGACGGTGGGGAGGGCTACACCTTC.

This chain links TRBV14 with TRBJ2-7, with D possibly being TRBD1 (5 bases). The germline gives CDR1 SGHDN, CDR2 FVKESK. The CDR3 sequence is 15 residues long. Deletions cut 3 bases from V and 6 bases from J, with 18 bases between. The CDR3 protein is CASSQDSRGTPEQYF. DNA of the CDR3: TGTGCCAGCAGCCAGGATTCTAGGGGAACCCCCGAGCAGTACTTC.

This clone was observed a handful of times. The chain joins TRBV2 to TRBJ2-1; TRBD2 aligns across 11 bases. The V segment lost 6 bases and the J segment 7 bases; nucleotides outside the gene matches: 17. CDR1 is SNHLY and CDR2 is FYNNEI in the germline V gene. There are 18 residues in the CDR3. The CDR3 is CASSERLAGGYRGNEQFF. CDR3 nucleotides: TGTGCCAGCAGCGAGCGCCTAGCGGGGGGTTATCGGGGTAATGAGCAGTTCTTC.

This clone turned up a few times. This chain uses TRBV7-9 with TRBJ1-1; possibly TRBD1 for D (6 bases). Trimming removed 1 base from V and 1 base from J, with 13 bases in between. This CDR3 region has 16 residues. Germline V gene lookup returns CDR1 SEHNR and CDR2 FQNEAQ (reference sequence). The CDR3 protein is CASSLVEGRGNTEAFF. The CDR3 bases are TGTGCCAGCAGCTTAGTCGAGGGCAGGGGGAACACTGAAGCTTTCTTT.

The chain links TRBV5-8 to TRBJ2-2; 8 nucleotides align to TRBD2. This CDR3 has 16 amino acids. After removal of 3 bases from V and 4 bases from J, the junction contained 8 bases not matched to a gene. Germline V gene lookup returns CDR1 SGHTS and CDR2 YDEGEE. CDR3 in DNA: TGTGCCAGCAGCTCCTATAGCGGGGTCATCACCGGGGAGCTGTTTTTT. This encodes CASSSYSGVITGELFF.

This sequence joins TRBV3-1 (or the pseudogene TRBV3-2) and TRBJ1-3, with 9 bases identical to TRBD1. Per the germline V gene, CDR1 is LGHDT and CDR2 is YNNKEL (reference sequence). This CDR3 region has 15 residues. The J segment lost 0 bases and the V segment lost 3 bases, leaving 0 bases of the junction unmatched. CDR3: CASSQDRGSGNTIYF. The CDR3 coding sequence is TGTGCCAGCAGCCAGGACAGGGGCTCTGGAAACACCATATATTTT.

The rearrangement uses TRBV5-4 and TRBJ2-7, with D perhaps TRBD2 (5 bases). Germline loops: CDR1 SGHNT, CDR2 YYREEE (reference sequence). Trimming removed 1 base from V and 1 base from J, with 9 bases in between. The CDR3 loop spans 14 amino acids. DNA for the CDR3: TGTGCCAGCAGCTTGTCTGGGAGTTCCTACGAGCAGTACTTC. Amino acid sequence: CASSLSGSSYEQYF.

The rearrangement joins TRBV5-1 to TRBJ2-2, with D tentatively TRBD2 (6 bases). The germline gives CDR1 SGHRS, CDR2 YFSETQ. The V end lost 1 base, the J end lost 4 bases, and 11 bases lay between the germline ends. The CDR3 is made up of 15 amino acids. CDR3 DNA: TGCGCCAGCAGCTTGCAGTCCGGGGGCACCGGGGAGCTGTTTTTT. Its translation is CASSLQSGGTGELFF.

Only a few counts were recorded for this clone. This chain joins TRBV9 and TRBJ1-3, with unresolved D. Germline-derived CDR1 and CDR2 are SGDLS and YYNGEE. V was cut by 0 bases and J by 0 bases, with 13 bases left in between. The CDR3 is made up of 17 amino acids. The CDR3 DNA reads TGTGCCAGCAGCGTAGACCAAAGCGTAAGCTCTGGAAACACCATATATTTT. It encodes CASSVDQSVSSGNTIYF.

This chain joins TRBV2 and TRBJ2-7, with no clear D. V was cut by 6 bases and J by 9 bases, with 15 bases left in between. Germline assignment: CDR1 SNHLY and CDR2 FYNNEI. CDR3 length: 12 amino acids. The DNA of the CDR3 is TGTGCCAGCAGCGAACACTTACTACCGCAGTACTTC. Translating it yields CASSEHLLPQYF.

Only a few counts were recorded for this clone. The genes are TRBV27 and TRBJ1-3, with D unresolved. The CDR3 runs to 15 residues. Between the trimmed V and J ends, which lost 0 bases and 0 bases, there was a span of 6 bases. CDR1 and CDR2 from the germline V gene are MNHEY and SMNVEV (reference sequence). This chain's CDR3 is CASSLSGSSGNTIYF. The CDR3 DNA follows: TGTGCCAGCAGTTTATCCGGTAGCTCTGGAAACACCATATATTTT.

The gene calls are TRBV2 and TRBJ1-5; D not certain. CDR1 and CDR2 (germline): SNHLY, FYNNEI. V shed 3 bases and J shed 2 bases, with 14 bases lying between them. This CDR3 spans 16 amino acids. CDR3 residues: CASSEEVSKGNQPQHF. In DNA, the CDR3 is TGTGCCAGCAGTGAGGAGGTCTCCAAGGGCAATCAGCCCCAGCATTTT.

As regards this clone: Compared with germline, one end of the junction differs, possibly owing to a read error. The CDR3: CASSERPPLTRF. The CDR3 bases are TGTGCCAGCAGTGAACGTCCACCTTTGACAAGATTC. This chain joins TRBV6-1 and TRBJ2-7; D is unclear. The V gene's germline CDR1 is MNHNS and CDR2 SASEGT. This CDR3 comprises 12 residues.